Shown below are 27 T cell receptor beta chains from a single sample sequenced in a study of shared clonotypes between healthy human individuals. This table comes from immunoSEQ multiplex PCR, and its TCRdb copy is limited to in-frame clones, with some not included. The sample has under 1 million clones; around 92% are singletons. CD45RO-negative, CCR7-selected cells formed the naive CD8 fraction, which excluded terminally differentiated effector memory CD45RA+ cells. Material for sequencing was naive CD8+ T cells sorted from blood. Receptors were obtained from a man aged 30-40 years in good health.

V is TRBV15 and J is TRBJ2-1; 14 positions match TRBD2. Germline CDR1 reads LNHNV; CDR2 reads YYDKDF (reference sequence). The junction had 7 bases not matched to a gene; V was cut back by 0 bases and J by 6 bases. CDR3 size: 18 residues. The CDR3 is CATSRDLGLAGGGNEQFF. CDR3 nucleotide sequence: TGTGCCACCAGCAGAGATCTAGGACTAGCGGGAGGAGGCAATGAGCAGTTCTTC.

The CDR3 region has the DNA TGTGCTAGTGGTTTGGACGTTGCAATTCTAGGCGGGGAGCTGTTTTTT. Protein sequence: CASGLDVAILGGELFF. The rearrangement links TRBV12-5 to TRBJ2-2; the D is unclear. Trimming took 1 base from V and 7 from J, leaving 16 bases between them. CDR3 length: 16 amino acids. From germline, CDR1 is LGHNT and CDR2 FRNRAP.

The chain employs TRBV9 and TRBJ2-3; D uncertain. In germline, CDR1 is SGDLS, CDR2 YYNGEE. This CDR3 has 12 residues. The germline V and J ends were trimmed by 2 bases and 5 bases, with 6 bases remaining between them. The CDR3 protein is CASSVGEDTQYF. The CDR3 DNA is TGTGCCAGCAGCGTCGGAGAAGATACGCAGTATTTT.

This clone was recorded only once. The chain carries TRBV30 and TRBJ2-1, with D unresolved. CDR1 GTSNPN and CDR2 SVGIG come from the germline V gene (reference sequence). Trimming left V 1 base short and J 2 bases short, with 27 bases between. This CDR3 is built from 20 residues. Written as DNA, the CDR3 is TGTGCCTGGAGTGGGGTCGGAGCACCGATAACGATGGTAACCTACAATGAGCAGTTCTTC. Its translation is CAWSGVGAPITMVTYNEQFF. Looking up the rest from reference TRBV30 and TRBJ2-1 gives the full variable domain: SQTIHQWPATLVQPVGSPLSLECTVEGTSNPNLYWYRQAAGRGLQLLFYSVGIGQISSEVPQNLSASRPQDRQFILSSKKLLLSDSGFYLCAWSGVGAPITMVTYNEQFFGPGTRLTVL.

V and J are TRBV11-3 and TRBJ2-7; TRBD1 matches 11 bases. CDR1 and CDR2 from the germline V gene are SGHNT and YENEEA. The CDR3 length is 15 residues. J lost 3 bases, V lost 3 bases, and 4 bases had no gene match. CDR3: CASSFGTGGHYEQYF. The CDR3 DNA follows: TGTGCCAGCAGCTTTGGGACAGGGGGTCACTACGAGCAGTACTTC.

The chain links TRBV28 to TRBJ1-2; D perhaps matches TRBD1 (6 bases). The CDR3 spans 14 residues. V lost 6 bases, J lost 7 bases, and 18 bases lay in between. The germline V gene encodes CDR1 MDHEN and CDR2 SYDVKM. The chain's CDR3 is CASRALRGLRGYTF. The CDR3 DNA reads TGTGCCAGCAGGGCCCTCCGGGGGCTCCGTGGCTACACCTTC.

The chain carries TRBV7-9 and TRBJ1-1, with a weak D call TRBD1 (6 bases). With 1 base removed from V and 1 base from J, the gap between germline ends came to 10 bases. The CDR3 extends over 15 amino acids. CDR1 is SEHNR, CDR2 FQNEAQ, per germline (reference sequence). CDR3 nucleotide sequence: TGTGCCAGCAGCTTAGTTACAGGGCAGAACACTGAAGCTTTCTTT. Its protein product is CASSLVTGQNTEAFF.

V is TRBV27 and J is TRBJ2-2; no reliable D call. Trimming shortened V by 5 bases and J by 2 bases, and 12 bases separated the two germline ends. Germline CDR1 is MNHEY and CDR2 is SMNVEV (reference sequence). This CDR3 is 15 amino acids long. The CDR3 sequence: CASSPSTYNTGELFF. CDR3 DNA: TGTGCCAGCAGTCCCTCGACTTACAACACCGGGGAGCTGTTTTTT.

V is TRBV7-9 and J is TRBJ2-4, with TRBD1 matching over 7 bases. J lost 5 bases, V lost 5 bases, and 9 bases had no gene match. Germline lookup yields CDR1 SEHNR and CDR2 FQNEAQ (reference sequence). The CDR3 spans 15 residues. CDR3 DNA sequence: TGTGCCAGCAGCCCTTTAGGACAGGTTGAAAACATTCAGTACTTC. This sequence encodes CASSPLGQVENIQYF.

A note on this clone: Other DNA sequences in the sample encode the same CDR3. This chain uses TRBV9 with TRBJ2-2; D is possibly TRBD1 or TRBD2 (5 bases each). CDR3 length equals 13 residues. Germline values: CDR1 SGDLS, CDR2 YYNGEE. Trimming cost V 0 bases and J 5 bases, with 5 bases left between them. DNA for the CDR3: TGTGCCAGCAGCGTAGGGGGGACCGGGGAGCTGTTTTTT. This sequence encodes CASSVGGTGELFF. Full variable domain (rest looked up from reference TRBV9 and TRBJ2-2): DSGVTQTPKHLITATGQRVTLRCSPRSGDLSVYWYQQSLDQGLQFLIQYYNGEERAKGNILERFSAQQFPDLHSELNLSSLELGDSALYFCASSVGGTGELFFGEGSRLTVL.

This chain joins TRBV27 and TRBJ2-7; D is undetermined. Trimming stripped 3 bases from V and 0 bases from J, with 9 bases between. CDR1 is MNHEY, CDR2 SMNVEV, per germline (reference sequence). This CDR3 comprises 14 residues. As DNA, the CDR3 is TGTGCCAGCAGTTTCTACAGATACTCCTACGAGCAGTACTTC. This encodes CASSFYRYSYEQYF.

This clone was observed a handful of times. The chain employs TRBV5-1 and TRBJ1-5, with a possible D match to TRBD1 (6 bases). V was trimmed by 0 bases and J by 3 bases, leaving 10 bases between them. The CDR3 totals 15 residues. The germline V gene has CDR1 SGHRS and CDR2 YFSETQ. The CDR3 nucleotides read TGCGCCAGCAGCTTGGAGGCAGGGGCCAATCAGCCCCAGCATTTT. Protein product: CASSLEAGANQPQHF.

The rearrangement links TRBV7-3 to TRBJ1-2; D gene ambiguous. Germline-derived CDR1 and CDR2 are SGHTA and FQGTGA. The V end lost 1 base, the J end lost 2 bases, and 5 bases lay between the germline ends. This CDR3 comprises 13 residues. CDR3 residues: CASSLSENYGYTF. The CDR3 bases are TGTGCCAGCAGCTTAAGTGAGAACTATGGCTACACCTTC.

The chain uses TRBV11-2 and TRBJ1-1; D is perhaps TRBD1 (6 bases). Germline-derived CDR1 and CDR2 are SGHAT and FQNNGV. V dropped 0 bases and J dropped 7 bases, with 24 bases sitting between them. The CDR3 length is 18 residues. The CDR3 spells CASSLDLIFGQGLGEAFF. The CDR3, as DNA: TGTGCCAGCAGCTTAGATTTAATATTTGGGCAGGGGTTAGGTGAAGCTTTCTTT.

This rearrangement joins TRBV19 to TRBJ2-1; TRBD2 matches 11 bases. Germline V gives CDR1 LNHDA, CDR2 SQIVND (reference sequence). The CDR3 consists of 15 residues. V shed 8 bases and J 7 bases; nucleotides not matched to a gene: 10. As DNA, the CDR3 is TGTGCCAGTCACGTTACTAGCGGGAGTTCTAATGAGCAGTTCTTC. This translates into CASHVTSGSSNEQFF.

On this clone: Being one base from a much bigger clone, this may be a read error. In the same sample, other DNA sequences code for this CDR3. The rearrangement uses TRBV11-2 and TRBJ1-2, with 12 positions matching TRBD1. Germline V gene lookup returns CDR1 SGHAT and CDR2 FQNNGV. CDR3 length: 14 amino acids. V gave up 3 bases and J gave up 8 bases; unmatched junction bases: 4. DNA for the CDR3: TGTGCCAGCAGCTTCGGGACAGGGGGCGAAGGCTACACCTTC. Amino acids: CASSFGTGGEGYTF.

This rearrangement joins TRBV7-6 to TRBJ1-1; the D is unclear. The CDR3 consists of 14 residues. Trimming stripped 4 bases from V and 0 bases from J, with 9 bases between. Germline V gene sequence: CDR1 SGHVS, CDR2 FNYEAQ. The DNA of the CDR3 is TGTGCCAGCAGCTCTGGACGGTTGAACACTGAAGCTTTCTTT. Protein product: CASSSGRLNTEAFF.

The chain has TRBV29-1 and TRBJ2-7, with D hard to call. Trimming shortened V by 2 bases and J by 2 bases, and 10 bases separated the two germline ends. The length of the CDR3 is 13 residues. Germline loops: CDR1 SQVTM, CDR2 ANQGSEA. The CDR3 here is CSVESGRTYEQYF. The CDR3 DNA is TGCAGCGTTGAAAGTGGCAGAACCTACGAGCAGTACTTC.

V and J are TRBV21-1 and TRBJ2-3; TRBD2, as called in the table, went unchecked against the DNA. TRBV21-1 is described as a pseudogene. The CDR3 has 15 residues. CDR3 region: CASTWTKTSTDTQYF. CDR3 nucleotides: TGTGCCAGCACTTGGACTAAGACTAGCACAGATACGCAGTATTTT.

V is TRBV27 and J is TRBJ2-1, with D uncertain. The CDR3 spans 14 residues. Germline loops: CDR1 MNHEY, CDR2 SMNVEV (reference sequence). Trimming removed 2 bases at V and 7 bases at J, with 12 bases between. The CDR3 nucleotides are TGTGCCAGCAGTTTACAAAAAGCAGGAAATGAGCAGTTCTTC. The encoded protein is CASSLQKAGNEQFF.

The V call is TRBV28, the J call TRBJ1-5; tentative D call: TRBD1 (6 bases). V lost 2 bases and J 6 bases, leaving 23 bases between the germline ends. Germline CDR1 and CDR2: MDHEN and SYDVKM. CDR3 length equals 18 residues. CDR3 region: CASSLIFRLSRGGQPQHF. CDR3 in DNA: TGTGCCAGCAGTTTAATTTTTCGTTTGTCCAGGGGAGGTCAGCCCCAGCATTTT.

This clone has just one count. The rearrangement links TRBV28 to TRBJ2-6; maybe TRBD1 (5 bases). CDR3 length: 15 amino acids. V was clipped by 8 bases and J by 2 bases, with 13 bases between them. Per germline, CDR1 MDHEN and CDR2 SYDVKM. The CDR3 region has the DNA TGTGCCAGCGCGAATTTCAGGGCTGGGGCCAACGTCCTGACTTTC. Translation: CASANFRAGANVLTF.

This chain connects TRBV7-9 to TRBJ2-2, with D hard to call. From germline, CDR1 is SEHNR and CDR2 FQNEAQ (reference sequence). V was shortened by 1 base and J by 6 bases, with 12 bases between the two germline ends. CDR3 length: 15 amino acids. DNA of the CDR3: TGTGCCAGCAGCTTAGGCCCCAGTTTGGCCGGGGAGCTGTTTTTT. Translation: CASSLGPSLAGELFF. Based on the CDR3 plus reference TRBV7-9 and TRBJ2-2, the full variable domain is DTGVSQNPRHKITKRGQNVTFRCDPISEHNRLYWYRQTLGQGPEFLTYFQNEAQLEKSRLLSDRFSAERPKGSFSTLEIQRTEQGDSAMYLCASSLGPSLAGELFFGEGSRLTVL.

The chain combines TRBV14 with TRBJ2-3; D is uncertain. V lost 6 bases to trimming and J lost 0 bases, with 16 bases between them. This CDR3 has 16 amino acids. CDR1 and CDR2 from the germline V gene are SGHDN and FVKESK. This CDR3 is CASSLLLGFSTDTQYF. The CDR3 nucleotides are TGTGCCAGCAGTCTCCTTCTTGGGTTTAGCACAGATACGCAGTATTTT.

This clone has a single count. The CDR3 loop reads CASSMGGPRQPQHF. The DNA of the CDR3 is TGTGCCAGCAGTATGGGGGGTCCAAGACAGCCCCAGCATTTT. This sequence joins TRBV6-5 and TRBJ1-5; possible D gene TRBD1, 5 bases. Trimming removed 5 bases from V and 7 bases from J, with 15 bases in between. This CDR3 region has 14 residues. Germline loops: CDR1 MNHEY, CDR2 SVGAGI.

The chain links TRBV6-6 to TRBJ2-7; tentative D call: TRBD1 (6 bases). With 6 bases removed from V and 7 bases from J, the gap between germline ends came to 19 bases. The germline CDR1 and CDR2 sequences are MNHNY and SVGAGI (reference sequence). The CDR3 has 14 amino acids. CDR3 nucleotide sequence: TGTGCCAGCAGCCCGATAGACAGGACGGTGGAGCAGTACTTC. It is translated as CASSPIDRTVEQYF.

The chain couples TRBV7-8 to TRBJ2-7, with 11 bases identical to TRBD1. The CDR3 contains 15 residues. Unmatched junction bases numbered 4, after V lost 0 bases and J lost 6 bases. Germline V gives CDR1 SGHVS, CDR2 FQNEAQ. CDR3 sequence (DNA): TGTGCCAGCAGCTTAGCCTCGGACAGGGGGCGCGAGCAGTACTTC. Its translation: CASSLASDRGREQYF.